This record looks at one T cell receptor beta chain sequence and its context. The antigen is unknown. The sample is drawn from a study of OX40 agonist ivuxolimab in advanced cancers. At the level of the study: There were three patients with partial responses, one having hepatocellular carcinoma and two cutaneous melanoma.

This table comes from immunoSEQ multiplex PCR, and its TCRdb copy is limited to in-frame clones, with some not included. Of fewer than 70,000 clones listed, roughly 82% are singletons. The V gene's germline CDR1 is MNHNY and CDR2 SVGAGI (reference sequence). Between the trimmed V and J ends, which lost 2 bases and 7 bases, there was a span of 15 bases. This CDR3 is 15 amino acids long. Study observations and caveats: Partial responders receiving 0.1-3.0 mg/kg showed among the lowest clonal expansion. CD8+ T cells (on average) carried more expanded clones than CD4+ T cells.

J is TRBJ2-1 and V is TRBV6-6; TRBD1 is a possible D gene (6 bases). The sample in question was CD4+ or CD8+ T cells sorted from blood, obtained in a trial of the OX40 agonist ivuxolimab. The clonotype comes from an adult with an advanced solid tumor such as melanoma, head and neck, liver or kidney cancer. The CDR3 bases are TGTGCCAGCAGTTACCAGGAACAGGGCTCGAATGAGCAGTTCTTC. It encodes CASSYQEQGSNEQFF.